The rows below give T cell receptor beta chains drawn from one sample of a study of T cell responses to AZD1222 COVID-19 vaccine. Libraries were prepared by immunoSEQ multiplex PCR; TCRdb keeps only in-frame clonotypes and omits some of them. The sample shows about 85,000 clones, approximately 86% of them seen only once. Source: peripheral blood, taken on day 0 of AZD1222 vaccination. Receptor source: an adult in good health. Both conserved end residues are part of each CDR3. Fields, in order: clone size, D gene, CDR3 length, J gene, V gene, CDR3 DNA, CDR3 protein. D genes are given only for firm matches. Not all rows give a size; the values are once, few, many and, for expanded clones, a class.

abundance: -
d_gene: -
len: 15
j_gene: TRBJ2-1
v_gene: TRBV2
CDR3nt: TGTGCCAGCAGTGCAGGGGAGGAGGCCTACAATGAGCAGTTCTTC
CDR3aa: CASSAGEEAYNEQFF

abundance: -
d_gene: -
len: 16
j_gene: TRBJ1-1
v_gene: TRBV5-1
CDR3nt: TGCGCCAGCAGCGTGGACGGGCACCTAGGGGACACTGAAGCTTTCTTT
CDR3aa: CASSVDGHLGDTEAFF

abundance: -
d_gene: TRBD1
len: 14
j_gene: TRBJ1-1
v_gene: TRBV7-2
CDR3nt: TGTGCCAGCAGCGCGCAGGGGGGAGGGACTGAAGCTTTCTTT
CDR3aa: CASSAQGGGTEAFF

abundance: -
d_gene: -
len: 12
j_gene: TRBJ1-2
v_gene: TRBV30
CDR3nt: TGTGCCTGGATCACGCAGGGGAATGGCTACACCTTC
CDR3aa: CAWITQGNGYTF

abundance: -
d_gene: TRBD1
len: 17
j_gene: TRBJ2-6
v_gene: TRBV7-2
CDR3nt: TGTGCCAGCGGATTCAGGGGGAGCCCCTCTGGGGCCAACGTCCTGACTTTC
CDR3aa: CASGFRGSPSGANVLTF

abundance: -
d_gene: TRBD1
len: 16
j_gene: TRBJ2-2
v_gene: TRBV28
CDR3nt: TGTGCCAGCAGTTTATGGGGGACAGGGACAAACGGGGAGCTGTTTTTT
CDR3aa: CASSLWGTGTNGELFF

abundance: -
d_gene: TRBD1
len: 15
j_gene: TRBJ2-1
v_gene: TRBV5-6
CDR3nt: TGTGCCAGCAGCTTGGTGGGACAGCCCTACAATGAGCAGTTCTTC
CDR3aa: CASSLVGQPYNEQFF

abundance: -
d_gene: -
len: 14
j_gene: TRBJ2-1
v_gene: TRBV28
CDR3nt: TGTGCCAGCAGTTACCCTCTAGGGGATCATGAGCAGTTCTTC
CDR3aa: CASSYPLGDHEQFF

abundance: once
d_gene: TRBD1
len: 15
j_gene: TRBJ1-2
v_gene: TRBV6-5
CDR3nt: TGTGCCAGCAGTCGAACAGGGGTCGCTAACTATGGCTACACCTTC
CDR3aa: CASSRTGVANYGYTF

abundance: -
d_gene: TRBD1
len: 15
j_gene: TRBJ2-3
v_gene: TRBV6-6
CDR3nt: TGTGCCAGCAGTCTTGGACAGGCGATTACAGATACGCAGTATTTT
CDR3aa: CASSLGQAITDTQYF

abundance: -
d_gene: TRBD2
len: 15
j_gene: TRBJ2-1
v_gene: TRBV6-5
CDR3nt: TGTGCCAGCAGCCCGGACTTGCGGGAGTTAAATGAGCAGTTCTTC
CDR3aa: CASSPDLRELNEQFF

abundance: -
d_gene: TRBD2
len: 15
j_gene: TRBJ2-1
v_gene: TRBV24-1
CDR3nt: TGTGCCACCAGCGAAGGACTAGCGGCCTACAATGAGCAGTTCTTC
CDR3aa: CATSEGLAAYNEQFF

abundance: few
d_gene: -
len: 12
j_gene: TRBJ1-2
v_gene: TRBV28
CDR3nt: TGTGCCAGCAGTTTACCCCACTATGGCTACACCTTC
CDR3aa: CASSLPHYGYTF

abundance: -
d_gene: -
len: 12
j_gene: TRBJ2-5
v_gene: TRBV27
CDR3nt: TGTGCCAGCAGTTCACCCCCAGGGACCCAGTACTTC
CDR3aa: CASSSPPGTQYF

abundance: few
d_gene: -
len: 14
j_gene: TRBJ1-6
v_gene: TRBV27
CDR3nt: TGTGCCAGCAGTTTTTACAGGGATTCCGCACCCCTCCACTTT
CDR3aa: CASSFYRDSAPLHF

abundance: -
d_gene: -
len: 14
j_gene: TRBJ2-7
v_gene: TRBV15
CDR3nt: TGTGCCACCAGCAGAGATACTGGGCAGGGAAAACAGTACTTC
CDR3aa: CATSRDTGQGKQYF

abundance: -
d_gene: -
len: 12
j_gene: TRBJ2-7
v_gene: TRBV6-5
CDR3nt: TGTGCCAGCAGAGGACAGCCCTACGAGCAGTACTTC
CDR3aa: CASRGQPYEQYF

abundance: -
d_gene: TRBD1
len: 14
j_gene: TRBJ2-7
v_gene: TRBV9
CDR3nt: TGTGCCAGCAGCACCACCGGGACAGGTAGTGAGCAGTACTTC
CDR3aa: CASSTTGTGSEQYF

abundance: -
d_gene: TRBD1
len: 14
j_gene: TRBJ1-2
v_gene: TRBV4-2
CDR3nt: TGTGCCAGCAGCGCGACAGGGGGGGACTATGGCTACACCTTC
CDR3aa: CASSATGGDYGYTF

abundance: -
d_gene: -
len: 15
j_gene: TRBJ2-1
v_gene: TRBV7-9
CDR3nt: TGTGCCAGCAGCGGCGGGACCAGCTCCTACAATGAGCAGTTCTTC
CDR3aa: CASSGGTSSYNEQFF

abundance: -
d_gene: TRBD1
len: 16
j_gene: TRBJ2-2
v_gene: TRBV28
CDR3nt: TGTGCCAGCAGCCGGGACAGGGGGGTGGTCACCGGGGAGCTGTTTTTT
CDR3aa: CASSRDRGVVTGELFF

abundance: -
d_gene: TRBD1
len: 15
j_gene: TRBJ1-5
v_gene: TRBV9
CDR3nt: TGTGCCAGCAGCGTAGCGACAGGGGATGGTCAGCCCCAGCATTTT
CDR3aa: CASSVATGDGQPQHF

abundance: -
d_gene: -
len: 13
j_gene: TRBJ2-7
v_gene: TRBV12-3/TRBV12-4
CDR3nt: TGTGCCAGCAGAAGGACGGCCGAGTACGAGCAGTACTTC
CDR3aa: CASRRTAEYEQYF

abundance: -
d_gene: -
len: 15
j_gene: TRBJ2-3
v_gene: TRBV10-2
CDR3nt: TGCGCCAGCAGTCCGACGGGACTCCGTTCAGATACGCAGTATTTT
CDR3aa: CASSPTGLRSDTQYF

abundance: -
d_gene: -
len: 13
j_gene: TRBJ1-4
v_gene: TRBV5-5
CDR3nt: TGTGCCAGCAGCTTGCGTCCCGAGGAAAAACTGTTTTTT
CDR3aa: CASSLRPEEKLFF

abundance: -
d_gene: -
len: 15
j_gene: TRBJ1-1
v_gene: TRBV7-8
CDR3nt: TGTGCCAGCAGCTTAGCGTCCAGGGGGAACACTGAAGCTTTCTTT
CDR3aa: CASSLASRGNTEAFF

abundance: -
d_gene: -
len: 13
j_gene: TRBJ2-4
v_gene: TRBV6-5
CDR3nt: TGTGCCAGCAGTCCAGATGGGGGCCGCATTCAGTACTTC
CDR3aa: CASSPDGGRIQYF

abundance: -
d_gene: -
len: 11
j_gene: TRBJ2-1
v_gene: TRBV28
CDR3nt: TGTGCCAGCAGTTTCGCGGATGAGCAGTTCTTC
CDR3aa: CASSFADEQFF